This TCR beta chain was identified during a study of blood T cell repertoires in COVID-19. At the level of the study: Samples taken during acute and convalescent COVID-19 were collected in the United States, Italy and Spain. Sources were T cells, B-cell-depleted T cells, or PBMCs; the material itself was cDNA or gDNA.

As handled by the study authors: Reference gene primers were amplified, and this amplification served to estimate nucleated cell counts. Sequencing was performed with immunoSEQ multiplex PCR; in TCRdb, only in-frame clones are kept and a portion is missing. The V and J calls and the clone size are those of that table, but D and trimming were determined from the DNA. This table holds more than 250,000 clones, around nine tenths found once. The germline CDR1 and CDR2 sequences are SNHLY and FYNNEI. V was pared by 2 bases and J by 0 bases, with 8 bases between. This CDR3 is built from 15 residues. The TCR was taken from a man aged 45-65 years with active or convalescent COVID-19. This chain uses TRBV2 with TRBJ1-5; D not resolved. Sequences were obtained from peripheral blood. The CDR3 is CASSELPSSNQPQHF. The CDR3 bases are TGTGCCAGCAGTGAACTCCCGAGTAGCAATCAGCCCCAGCATTTT.